This is a list of T cell receptor beta chains from one sample in a study of OX40 agonist ivuxolimab in advanced cancers. The assay was immunoSEQ multiplex PCR, and TCRdb's table has in-frame clones only and misses some. The data hold some 30,000 clones, with approximately 80% observed a single time. The sample here was CD4+ or CD8+ T cells sorted from blood, taken in a trial of the OX40 agonist ivuxolimab. The receptor source for this set is an adult with an advanced solid tumor such as melanoma, head and neck, liver or kidney cancer. The CDR3 runs from the conserved cysteine through the conserved F or W. The D gene is left open where the match is weak. Only part of the rows carry a size: once, few, many, or a class if the clone is expanded.

cdr3_nt: TGTGCCAGCAGCCCCAGGGGGACTCTTGGGTATGGCTACACCTTC; cdr3_aa: CASSPRGTLGYGYTF; clone_size: -; v_call: TRBV5-6; d_call: TRBD1; j_call: TRBJ1-2
cdr3_nt: TGTGCCAGCAGCAAAGGTTTTCCCTGGGACAGAGAATACGAGCAGTACTTC; cdr3_aa: CASSKGFPWDREYEQYF; clone_size: -; v_call: TRBV21-1; d_call: -; j_call: TRBJ2-7
cdr3_nt: TGTGCCAGCAGGACCGACCTTGGGGGCTACGAGCAGTACTTC; cdr3_aa: CASRTDLGGYEQYF; clone_size: -; v_call: TRBV7-8; d_call: -; j_call: TRBJ2-7
cdr3_nt: TGTGCCAGCAGCCCCCCGCGGGGTAGCGGGAAGATAGATACGCAGTATTTT; cdr3_aa: CASSPPRGSGKIDTQYF; clone_size: -; v_call: TRBV7-8; d_call: TRBD2; j_call: TRBJ2-3
cdr3_nt: TGTGCCAGCAGTTTATTATCGGGGGGGAAGTACCAAGAGACCCAGTACTTC; cdr3_aa: CASSLLSGGKYQETQYF; clone_size: -; v_call: TRBV27; d_call: TRBD2; j_call: TRBJ2-5
cdr3_nt: TGTGCCAGCAGTGACTGGACTCCGCGGGATTCACCCCTCCACTTT; cdr3_aa: CASSDWTPRDSPLHF; clone_size: few; v_call: TRBV2; d_call: -; j_call: TRBJ1-6
cdr3_nt: TGCAGCGCCGGACGGATCCAAGAGACCCAGTACTTC; cdr3_aa: CSAGRIQETQYF; clone_size: -; v_call: TRBV29-1; d_call: -; j_call: TRBJ2-5
cdr3_nt: TGTGCCAGTACCCTGGGAAGGGCCCTGAACACTGAAGCTTTCTTT; cdr3_aa: CASTLGRALNTEAFF; clone_size: -; v_call: TRBV19; d_call: -; j_call: TRBJ1-1
cdr3_nt: TGTGCCAGCAGTACCGGACAGAGAAATAGCTATGGCTACACCTTC; cdr3_aa: CASSTGQRNSYGYTF; clone_size: -; v_call: TRBV28; d_call: -; j_call: TRBJ1-2
cdr3_nt: TGTGCCAGCAGTCCCCTGGGGTCGAGCACTGAAGCTTTCTTT; cdr3_aa: CASSPLGSSTEAFF; clone_size: -; v_call: TRBV28; d_call: -; j_call: TRBJ1-1
cdr3_nt: TGTGCCAGCAGTTTACCCGGGTCCTCCAACGAGCAGTACTTC; cdr3_aa: CASSLPGSSNEQYF; clone_size: once; v_call: TRBV27; d_call: -; j_call: TRBJ2-7
cdr3_nt: TGTGCCAGCAGTGGGGGACACAATCAGCCCCAGCATTTT; cdr3_aa: CASSGGHNQPQHF; clone_size: -; v_call: TRBV2; d_call: -; j_call: TRBJ1-5
cdr3_nt: TGTGCCAGCAGAACCGACAGGGCCTCAACCTATGGCTACACCTTC; cdr3_aa: CASRTDRASTYGYTF; clone_size: -; v_call: TRBV7-9; d_call: TRBD1; j_call: TRBJ1-2
cdr3_nt: TGCGCCAGCAGCCGTGGACTAGCTTCTACCTACGAGCAGTACTTC; cdr3_aa: CASSRGLASTYEQYF; clone_size: few; v_call: TRBV4-1; d_call: TRBD2; j_call: TRBJ2-7
cdr3_nt: TGTGCCAGCAGCCCCACAATTGGGCACACTGAAGCTTTCTTT; cdr3_aa: CASSPTIGHTEAFF; clone_size: -; v_call: TRBV7-2; d_call: -; j_call: TRBJ1-1
cdr3_nt: TGTGCCAGCAGTTTGGCGGGGGTGTTGTCGGATGAGCAGTTCTTC; cdr3_aa: CASSLAGVLSDEQFF; clone_size: medium-sized; v_call: TRBV28; d_call: TRBD2; j_call: TRBJ2-1
cdr3_nt: TGCAGCGCCGCCCCTTCAGGATTTACTCCCTACGAGCAGTACTTC; cdr3_aa: CSAAPSGFTPYEQYF; clone_size: once; v_call: TRBV29-1; d_call: -; j_call: TRBJ2-7
cdr3_nt: TGTGCCAGCAGCCGCACCGACAGGTTTGGCTACACCTTC; cdr3_aa: CASSRTDRFGYTF; clone_size: -; v_call: TRBV7-8; d_call: -; j_call: TRBJ1-2
cdr3_nt: TGTGCCAGCAGCCAAACAGAAAATAGCAATCAGCCCCAGCATTTT; cdr3_aa: CASSQTENSNQPQHF; clone_size: -; v_call: TRBV2; d_call: -; j_call: TRBJ1-5
cdr3_nt: TGTGCCAGCAGCATAGGGGGGACGGTAAATGAAAAACTGTTTTTT; cdr3_aa: CASSIGGTVNEKLFF; clone_size: -; v_call: TRBV9; d_call: -; j_call: TRBJ1-4
cdr3_nt: TGTGCCAGCAGCGTAGCTGGGGTTTTAGGTGCGAACACCGGGGAGCTGTTTTTT; cdr3_aa: CASSVAGVLGANTGELFF; clone_size: -; v_call: TRBV9; d_call: -; j_call: TRBJ2-2